The 27 T cell receptor beta chains presented below share a single source sample, sequenced in a study of blood T cell repertoires in COVID-19. This table comes from immunoSEQ multiplex PCR, and its TCRdb copy is limited to in-frame clones, with some not included. This sample has around 250,000 clones, with roughly 85% found just once. The sample taken for sequencing was peripheral blood. The receptor set was obtained from a man between 50 and 59 years old with active or convalescent COVID-19.

This sequence joins TRBV5-5 and TRBJ2-1; TRBD1 is a possible D gene (6 bases). The CDR3 sequence is 16 residues long. Germline V CDR1 and CDR2: SGHKS, YYEKEE (reference sequence). Trimming removed 4 bases from V and 3 bases from J, with 17 bases in between. Here the CDR3 reads CASSRGWGPNYNEQFF. In nucleotides, the CDR3 is TGTGCCAGCAGCCGAGGATGGGGGCCGAACTACAATGAGCAGTTCTTC.

The genes are TRBV30 and TRBJ1-1; 7 nucleotides align to TRBD1. The length of the CDR3 is 15 residues. V lost 2 bases and J lost 9; bases outside the gene matches: 15. CDR1 and CDR2 (germline): GTSNPN, SVGIG (reference sequence). This CDR3 is CAWSPRRQGDMKAFF. In nucleotides, the CDR3 is TGTGCCTGGAGTCCTCGCAGGCAGGGGGATATGAAAGCTTTCTTT.

This clone was counted once. The rearrangement links TRBV28 to TRBJ1-2; D is possibly TRBD1 (5 bases). Germline assignment: CDR1 MDHEN and CDR2 SYDVKM. V was clipped by 5 bases and J by 3 bases, with 16 bases between them. This CDR3 has 15 amino acids. Written as DNA, the CDR3 is TGTGCCAGCAGTGGGAACAGGATCATGGACTATGGCTACACCTTC. It is translated as CASSGNRIMDYGYTF.

The chain employs TRBV4-2 and TRBJ1-2; D is undetermined. There are 17 residues in the CDR3. Trimming took 0 bases from V and 4 from J, leaving 18 bases between them. Germline V gene lookup returns CDR1 LGHNA and CDR2 YNFKEQ. The CDR3 loop reads CASSQDLSGRAFYGYTF. The CDR3 region has the DNA TGTGCCAGCAGCCAAGATCTAAGTGGGCGGGCATTCTATGGCTACACCTTC.

The chain employs TRBV5-4 and TRBJ2-7; TRBD1 aligns across 12 bases. The CDR3 runs to 14 residues. J lost 6 bases, V lost 2 bases, and 3 bases had no gene match. Germline-derived CDR1 and CDR2 are SGHNT and YYREEE (reference sequence). The CDR3 DNA reads TGTGCCAGCAGCTTACGGGACAGGGGGCCCGAGCAGTACTTC. Its protein is CASSLRDRGPEQYF.

V usage is TRBV30 and J usage is TRBJ2-7; no clear D. The germline gives CDR1 GTSNPN, CDR2 SVGIG (reference sequence). V was shortened by 0 bases and J by 2 bases, with 11 bases between the two germline ends. The CDR3 consists of 14 residues. DNA of the CDR3: TGTGCCTGGAGTGTCGGCGGAGTAGCCTACGAGCAGTACTTC. As protein: CAWSVGGVAYEQYF. Using reference TRBV30 and TRBJ2-7 for the parts outside the CDR3, the full variable domain is SQTIHQWPATLVQPVGSPLSLECTVEGTSNPNLYWYRQAAGRGLQLLFYSVGIGQISSEVPQNLSASRPQDRQFILSSKKLLLSDSGFYLCAWSVGGVAYEQYFGPGTRLTVT.

The rearrangement uses TRBV18 and TRBJ1-2; maybe TRBD1 (5 bases). The CDR3 spans 14 residues. The germline V and J ends were trimmed by 5 bases and 2 bases, with 12 bases remaining between them. Germline loops: CDR1 KGHSH, CDR2 LQKENI. CDR3 sequence (DNA): TGTGCCAGCTCATCAGCAGGGATCAACTATGGCTACACCTTC. It is translated as CASSSAGINYGYTF. Supplemented by reference TRBV18 and TRBJ1-2, the full variable domain reads NAGVMQNPRHLVRRRGQEARLRCSPMKGHSHVYWYRQLPEEGLKFMVYLQKENIIDESGMPKERFSAEFPKEGPSILRIQQVVRGDSAAYFCASSSAGINYGYTFGSGTRLTVV.

This clone appeared a few times. The chain links TRBV3-1 (or the pseudogene TRBV3-2) to TRBJ2-3; D is perhaps TRBD2 (6 bases). The CDR3 sequence is 16 residues long. Germline V gives CDR1 LGHDT, CDR2 YNNKEL (reference sequence). The V end lost 2 bases, the J end lost 1 base, and 13 bases lay between the germline ends. In nucleotides, the CDR3 is TGTGCCAGCAGCCAATGGAAGGGACTTCGCACAGATACGCAGTATTTT. This sequence encodes CASSQWKGLRTDTQYF.

The J gene is TRBJ1-6, the V gene TRBV5-1; 10 nucleotides match TRBD1. Germline V lookup: CDR1 SGHRS, CDR2 YFSETQ. CDR3 length: 17 amino acids. With 2 bases clipped from V and 5 bases from J, the junction kept 7 bases outside the gene matches. The CDR3 loop reads CASSFGQGGFDNSPLHF. Written as DNA, the CDR3 is TGCGCCAGCAGCTTCGGACAGGGGGGATTTGATAATTCACCCCTCCACTTT.

V usage is TRBV30 and J usage is TRBJ2-6; 7 bases align to TRBD1. Germline loops: CDR1 GTSNPN, CDR2 SVGIG (reference sequence). The CDR3 runs to 20 residues. The ends lost 5 bases at V and 1 base at J; junction bases unmatched: 20. CDR3 sequence reads: CAWLSVTGLPSSSGANVLTF. The CDR3 DNA reads as TGTGCCTGGTTATCCGTGACAGGGCTTCCTTCTTCATCTGGGGCCAACGTCCTGACTTTC.

V and J are TRBV18 and TRBJ1-2, with D perhaps matching TRBD1 (6 bases). The CDR3 consists of 15 residues. The V gene lost 3 bases and the J gene lost 2 bases, with 13 bases spanning the gap. Germline assignment: CDR1 KGHSH and CDR2 LQKENI. DNA for the CDR3: TGTGCCAGCTCACCCCGCCAGGGGAACAACTATGGCTACACCTTC. It yields the protein CASSPRQGNNYGYTF. Full variable domain (rest looked up from reference TRBV18 and TRBJ1-2): NAGVMQNPRHLVRRRGQEARLRCSPMKGHSHVYWYRQLPEEGLKFMVYLQKENIIDESGMPKERFSAEFPKEGPSILRIQQVVRGDSAAYFCASSPRQGNNYGYTFGSGTRLTVV.

The chain employs TRBV12-3 or TRBV12-4 and TRBJ1-2; TRBD1 matches 9 bases. This CDR3 is built from 13 residues. V was clipped by 7 bases and J by 4 bases; unmatched bases: 4. Here the CDR3 reads CASTPQGAYGYTF. The CDR3 region has the DNA TGTGCCAGCACTCCACAGGGGGCCTATGGCTACACCTTC.

This chain joins TRBV11-2 and TRBJ2-1; 9 bases fit TRBD1. Trimming cost V 2 bases and J 3 bases; bases outside gene matches: 5. Germline lookup yields CDR1 SGHAT and CDR2 FQNNGV. The CDR3 contains 16 residues. DNA of the CDR3: TGTGCCAGCAGCTTAACCCGGACAGGGGTCTACAATGAGCAGTTCTTC. It codes for CASSLTRTGVYNEQFF.

The gene calls are TRBV11-2 and TRBJ2-2; D is possibly TRBD1 (6 bases). The CDR3 has 16 residues. The germline CDR1 and CDR2 sequences are SGHAT and FQNNGV. V was shortened by 1 base and J by 4 bases, with 13 bases between the two germline ends. The CDR3 nucleotides are TGTGCCAGCAGCTTAGGAGTCTTGGACAGCACCGGGGAGCTGTTTTTT. Translation: CASSLGVLDSTGELFF. The full variable domain, completed using reference TRBV11-2 and TRBJ2-2, is EAGVAQSPRYKIIEKRQSVAFWCNPISGHATLYWYQQILGQGPKLLIQFQNNGVVDDSQLPKDRFSAERLKGVDSTLKIQPAKLEDSAVYLCASSLGVLDSTGELFFGEGSRLTVL.

This chain joins TRBV25-1 and TRBJ1-5; TRBD1 aligns across 7 bases. The V gene end was trimmed by 3 bases and the J gene end by 3 bases; junction bases not matched to a gene: 2. The length of the CDR3 is 14 residues. Germline lookup yields CDR1 MGHDK and CDR2 SYGVNS. CDR3 sequence reads: CASSETGYNQPQHF. CDR3 bases: TGTGCCAGCAGTGAGACAGGGTACAATCAGCCCCAGCATTTT.

This chain uses TRBV5-1 with TRBJ2-3; tentatively, D is TRBD1 (5 bases). The CDR3 contains 15 residues. V lost 3 bases to trimming and J lost 5 bases, with 16 bases between them. Germline CDR1 is SGHRS and CDR2 is YFSETQ. CDR3 amino acids: CASSWGGGAGDTQYF. The CDR3 bases are TGCGCCAGCAGCTGGGGTGGTGGGGCCGGAGATACGCAGTATTTT.

The chain couples TRBV18 to TRBJ2-4; D is ambiguous. The CDR3 has 13 amino acids. Germline assignment: CDR1 KGHSH and CDR2 LQKENI. The V end was cut by 5 bases, the J end by 0 bases, with 5 bases between. The CDR3 DNA follows: TGTGCCAGCTCATCCGGAGCCAAAAACATTCAGTACTTC. Protein sequence: CASSSGAKNIQYF.

The chain couples TRBV6-7 to TRBJ1-1; 8 nucleotides agree with TRBD1. TRBV6-7 is marked as an open reading frame, function uncertain. V trimming: 6 bases; J trimming: 1 base; junction bases outside the gene matches: 4. CDR3 length equals 14 residues. In DNA form, the CDR3 reads TGTGCCAGCAGCCCAGGGGGCCAGAACACTGAAGCTTTCTTT. Protein sequence: CASSPGGQNTEAFF.

V and J are TRBV5-4 and TRBJ2-2, with a possible D match to TRBD2 (5 bases). Germline V CDR1 and CDR2: SGHNT, YYREEE (reference sequence). The CDR3 spans 15 residues. The V gene lost 2 bases and the J gene lost 2 bases, with 10 bases spanning the gap. The CDR3 DNA is TGTGCCAGCAGCTTCCCCCTAGCTAACACCGGGGAGCTGTTTTTT. Its protein product is CASSFPLANTGELFF.

The chain has TRBV2 and TRBJ1-2; TRBD1 aligns across 12 bases. This CDR3 region has 16 residues. Germline CDR1 reads SNHLY; CDR2 reads FYNNEI. The junction had 10 bases not matched to a gene; V was cut back by 9 bases and J by 2 bases. CDR3 region: CASVPGQGAPNYGYTF. The CDR3 nucleotides read TGTGCCAGTGTCCCGGGACAGGGGGCGCCCAACTATGGCTACACCTTC.

This chain uses TRBV7-4 with TRBJ2-3; 13 bases fit TRBD2. The CDR3 length is 16 residues. In germline, CDR1 is SGHVT, CDR2 SQSDAQ. After removal of 6 bases from V and 1 base from J, the junction contained 4 bases not matched to a gene. CDR3 sequence reads: CASSPGLAGGTDTQYF. CDR3 bases: TGTGCCAGCAGTCCCGGACTAGCGGGAGGCACAGATACGCAGTATTTT.

The rearrangement links TRBV5-1 to TRBJ2-7, with a tentative D call TRBD2 (6 bases). CDR3 length: 15 amino acids. CDR1 SGHRS and CDR2 YFSETQ come from the germline V gene. Trimming removed 5 bases from V and 1 base from J, with 16 bases in between. The CDR3 bases are TGCGCCAGCAGTCAGGACTACCAAAATTCCTACGAGCAGTACTTC. Its protein product is CASSQDYQNSYEQYF.

This sequence joins TRBV6-5 and TRBJ2-1; 12 positions match TRBD2. After removal of 6 bases from V and 9 bases from J, the junction contained 9 bases not matched to a gene. The V gene's germline CDR1 is MNHEY and CDR2 SVGAGI. There are 15 residues in the CDR3. CDR3 loop: CASRVLTSGRGEQFF. CDR3 coding DNA: TGTGCCAGCAGGGTACTGACTAGCGGGAGAGGTGAGCAGTTCTTC.

The chain recombines TRBV24-1 with TRBJ2-5; TRBD1 matches 11 bases. The length of the CDR3 is 15 residues. J was trimmed by 4 bases and V by 2 bases; bases with no gene match: 2. The V gene's germline CDR1 is KGHDR and CDR2 SFDVKD. CDR3 loop: CATSDSGQGGETQYF. DNA for the CDR3: TGTGCCACCAGTGATTCGGGACAGGGGGGAGAGACCCAGTACTTC.

This chain links TRBV6-5 with TRBJ1-3; D is ambiguous. V lost 8 bases, J lost 4 bases, and 6 bases lay in between. Germline V gene sequence: CDR1 MNHEY, CDR2 SVGAGI. The CDR3 totals 11 residues. In DNA form, the CDR3 reads TGTGCCAGCCAACGGGGAAACACCATATATTTT. Translated: CASQRGNTIYF.

The chain links TRBV4-1 to TRBJ1-1, with D tentatively TRBD1 (5 bases). From germline, CDR1 is MGHRA and CDR2 YSYEKL. The ends were cut back, 4 bases at V and 8 bases at J, with 14 bases in the middle. The CDR3 has 13 amino acids. CDR3 nucleotide sequence: TGCGCCAGCAGCCTATCTGGGGGGGACGAAGCTTTCTTT. Its protein is CASSLSGGDEAFF.

The chain uses TRBV2 and TRBJ1-2, with D possibly matching TRBD1 (6 bases). V lost 5 bases, J lost 10 bases, and 11 bases lay in between. The CDR3 length is 11 residues. From germline, CDR1 is SNHLY and CDR2 FYNNEI. The CDR3 is CASSSDRFYTF. The DNA for the CDR3 is TGTGCCAGCAGTAGTGACAGGTTCTACACCTTC.